The clone carrying this T cell receptor beta chain was observed many times. TCRdb ran MiXCR on the 5' RACE reads and lists one entry per CDR3 protein. This sample carries around 33,000 distinct CDR3 sequences, approximately 25% of them seen once, and the ten largest clones take roughly 4%. CDR3 length: 13 residues. Germline CDR1 reads LGHNA; CDR2 reads YNFKEQ. With 0 bases removed from V and 5 bases from J, the gap between germline ends came to 8 bases. Sequenced material: memory CD4+ T cells sorted from blood. Subset in this sample: memory CD4+ T cells, CD4+CD45RO+CD25-. This receptor was obtained from a female donor with breast cancer. V gene TRBV4-2 combines with J gene TRBJ2-7, with D perhaps matching TRBD1 or TRBD2 (5 bases each). As DNA, the CDR3 is TGTGCCAGCAGCCAAGATCGGGGCAACGAGCAGTACTTC. As protein: CASSQDRGNEQYF.